This T cell receptor beta chain was profiled in a study of chemoradiotherapy in HPV16-positive cancers. Overall study results and limits: HPV-specific T cells were functionally defined from only a couple of HPV16-positive patients. Candidate HPV-specific clones and E7-related TCR motifs grew in tumor during treatment.

Germline V CDR1 and CDR2: KGHSH, LQKENI. The CDR3 contains 14 residues. V dropped 5 bases and J dropped 3; count of bases not matched to a gene: 6. Samples were taken several times over chemoradiotherapy. The data were produced by immunoSEQ multiplex PCR, yet TCRdb's version contains in-frame clones alone and is incomplete. The data show approximately 15,000 clones, with around 88% seen just once and approximately 3.5% held by the top ten. Regarding this clone: Its antigen is not known.

The gene calls are TRBV18 and TRBJ2-5, with 7 bases fitting TRBD1. The input for sequencing was blood, taken from a patient who underwent chemoradiotherapy. The clonotype originates from a human donor with HPV-associated anogenital cancer. The CDR3 nucleotides are TGTGCCAGCTCAAACAACAGGGGAGAAGAGACCCAGTACTTC. Encoded protein: CASSNNRGEETQYF.